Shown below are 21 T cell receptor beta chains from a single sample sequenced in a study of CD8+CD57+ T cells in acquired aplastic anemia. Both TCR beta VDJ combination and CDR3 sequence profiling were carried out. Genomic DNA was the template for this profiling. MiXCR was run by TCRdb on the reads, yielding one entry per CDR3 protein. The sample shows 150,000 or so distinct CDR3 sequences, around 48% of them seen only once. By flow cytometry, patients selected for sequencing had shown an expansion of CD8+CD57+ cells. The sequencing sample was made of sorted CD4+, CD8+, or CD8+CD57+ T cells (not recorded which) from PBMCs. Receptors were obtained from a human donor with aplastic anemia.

As DNA, the CDR3 is TGCAGCCCAGGGGCAGCCGGGAGGAACACTGAAGCTTTCTTT. Its translation is CSPGAAGRNTEAFF. The V gene is TRBV20-1, the J gene TRBJ1-1; D might be TRBD1 (6 bases). Germline-derived CDR1 and CDR2 are DFQATT and SNEGSKA (reference sequence). This CDR3 spans 14 amino acids.

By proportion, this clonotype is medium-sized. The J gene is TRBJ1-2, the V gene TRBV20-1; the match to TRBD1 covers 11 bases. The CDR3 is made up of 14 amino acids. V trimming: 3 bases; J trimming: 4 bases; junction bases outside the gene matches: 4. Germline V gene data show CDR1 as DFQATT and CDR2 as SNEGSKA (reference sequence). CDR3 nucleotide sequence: TGCAGTGCTAGTCCGGGACAGGGGGTCTATGGCTACACCTTC. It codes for CSASPGQGVYGYTF.

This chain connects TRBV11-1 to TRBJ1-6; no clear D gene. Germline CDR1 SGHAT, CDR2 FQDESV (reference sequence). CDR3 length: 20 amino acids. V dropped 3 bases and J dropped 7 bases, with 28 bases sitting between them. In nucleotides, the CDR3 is TGTGCCAGCAGCTTCCTCCGGATGGGCGGAGGGTATGTCGAGAATTCACCCCTCCACTTT. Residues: CASSFLRMGGGYVENSPLHF.

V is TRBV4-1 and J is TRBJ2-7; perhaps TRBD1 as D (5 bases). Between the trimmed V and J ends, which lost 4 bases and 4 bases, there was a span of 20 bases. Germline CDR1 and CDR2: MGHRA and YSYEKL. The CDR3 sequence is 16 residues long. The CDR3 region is CASSPPAGKGPYEQYF. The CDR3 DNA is TGCGCCAGCAGCCCACCCGCAGGGAAGGGCCCTTACGAGCAGTACTTC.

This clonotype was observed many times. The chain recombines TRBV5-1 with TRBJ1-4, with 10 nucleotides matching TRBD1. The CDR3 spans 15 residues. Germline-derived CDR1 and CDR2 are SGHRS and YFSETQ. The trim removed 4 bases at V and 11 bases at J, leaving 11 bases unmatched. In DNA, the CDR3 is TGCGCCAGCAGCGAACCCGGGACAGGGGTGGGGAAACTGTTTTTT. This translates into CASSEPGTGVGKLFF.

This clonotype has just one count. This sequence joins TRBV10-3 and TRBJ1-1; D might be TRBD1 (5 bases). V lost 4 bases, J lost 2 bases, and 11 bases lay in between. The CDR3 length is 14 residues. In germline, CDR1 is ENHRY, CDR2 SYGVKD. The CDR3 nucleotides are TGTGCCATCAGTGGAGCGGGGGGTAACACTGAAGCTTTCTTT. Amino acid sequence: CAISGAGGNTEAFF.

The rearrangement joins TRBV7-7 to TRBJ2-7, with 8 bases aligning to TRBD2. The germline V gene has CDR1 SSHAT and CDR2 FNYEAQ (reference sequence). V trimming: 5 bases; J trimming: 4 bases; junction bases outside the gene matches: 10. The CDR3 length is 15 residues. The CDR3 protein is CASSPNTGGPYEQYF. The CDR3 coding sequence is TGTGCCAGCAGCCCCAACACGGGGGGGCCGTACGAGCAGTACTTC.

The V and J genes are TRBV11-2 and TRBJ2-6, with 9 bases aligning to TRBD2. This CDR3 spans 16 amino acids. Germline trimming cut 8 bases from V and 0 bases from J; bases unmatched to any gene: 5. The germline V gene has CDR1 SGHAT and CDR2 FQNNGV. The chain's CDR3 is CASSSGGSSGANVLTF. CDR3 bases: TGTGCCAGCTCCAGCGGGGGGAGCTCTGGGGCCAACGTCCTGACTTTC.

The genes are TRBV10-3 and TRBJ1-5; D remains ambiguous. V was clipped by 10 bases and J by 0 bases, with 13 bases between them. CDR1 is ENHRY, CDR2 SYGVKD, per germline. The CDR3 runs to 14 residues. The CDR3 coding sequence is TGTGCCAGCCGGTTCGTCGATAGCAATCAGCCCCAGCATTTT. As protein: CASRFVDSNQPQHF.

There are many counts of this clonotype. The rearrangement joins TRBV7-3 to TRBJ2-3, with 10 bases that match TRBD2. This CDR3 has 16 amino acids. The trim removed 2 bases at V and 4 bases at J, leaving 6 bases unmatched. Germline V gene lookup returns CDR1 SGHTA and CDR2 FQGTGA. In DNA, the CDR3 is TGTGCCAGCAGCTTAGGGGCTAGCGGGAGTCCAGATACGCAGTATTTT. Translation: CASSLGASGSPDTQYF.

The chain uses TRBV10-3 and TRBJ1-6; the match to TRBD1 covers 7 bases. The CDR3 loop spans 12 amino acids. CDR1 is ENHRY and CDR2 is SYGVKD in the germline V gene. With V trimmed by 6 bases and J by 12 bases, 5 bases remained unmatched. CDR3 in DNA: TGTGCCATCAGAGGGGACAGTAGACCCCTCCACTTT. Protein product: CAIRGDSRPLHF.

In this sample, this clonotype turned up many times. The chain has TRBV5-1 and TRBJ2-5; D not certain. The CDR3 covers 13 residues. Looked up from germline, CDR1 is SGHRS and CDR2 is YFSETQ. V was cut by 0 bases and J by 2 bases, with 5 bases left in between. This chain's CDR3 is CASSLARQETQYF. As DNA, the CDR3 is TGCGCCAGCAGCTTGGCCCGGCAAGAGACCCAGTACTTC.

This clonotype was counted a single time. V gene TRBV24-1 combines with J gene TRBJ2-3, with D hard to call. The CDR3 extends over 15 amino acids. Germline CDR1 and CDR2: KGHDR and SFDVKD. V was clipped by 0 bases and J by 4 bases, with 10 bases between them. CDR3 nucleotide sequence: TGTGCCACCAGTGATTTGACGACCGGGCCAGATACGCAGTATTTT. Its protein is CATSDLTTGPDTQYF.

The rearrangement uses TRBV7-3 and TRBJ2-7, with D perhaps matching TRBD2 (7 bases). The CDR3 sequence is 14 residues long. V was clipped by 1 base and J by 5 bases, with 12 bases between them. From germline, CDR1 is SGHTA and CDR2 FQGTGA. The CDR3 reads CASSLNGGPDEQYF. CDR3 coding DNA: TGTGCCAGCAGCTTAAACGGGGGGCCGGACGAGCAGTACTTC.

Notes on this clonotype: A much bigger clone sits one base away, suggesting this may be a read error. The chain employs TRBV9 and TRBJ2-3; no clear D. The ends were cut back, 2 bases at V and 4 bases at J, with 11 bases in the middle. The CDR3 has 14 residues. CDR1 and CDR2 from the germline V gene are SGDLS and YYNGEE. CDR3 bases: TGTGCCAGCAGCGTGAGTCAGGCTGCAGATACGCAGTATTTT. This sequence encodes CASSVSQAADTQYF.

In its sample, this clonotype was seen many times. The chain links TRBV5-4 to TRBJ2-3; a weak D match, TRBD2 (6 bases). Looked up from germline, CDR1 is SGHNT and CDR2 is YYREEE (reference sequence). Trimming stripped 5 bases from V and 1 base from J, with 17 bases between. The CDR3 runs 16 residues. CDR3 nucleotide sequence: TGTGCCAGCAGTTCTCAGAAAGGGGAGGGCACAGATACGCAGTATTTT. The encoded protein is CASSSQKGEGTDTQYF.

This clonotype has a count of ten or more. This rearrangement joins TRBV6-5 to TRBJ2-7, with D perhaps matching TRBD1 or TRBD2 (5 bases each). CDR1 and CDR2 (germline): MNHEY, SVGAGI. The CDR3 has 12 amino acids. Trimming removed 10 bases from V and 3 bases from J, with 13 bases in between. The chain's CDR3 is CATRDRLYEQYF. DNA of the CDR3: TGTGCCACCCGGGACCGCCTCTACGAGCAGTACTTC.

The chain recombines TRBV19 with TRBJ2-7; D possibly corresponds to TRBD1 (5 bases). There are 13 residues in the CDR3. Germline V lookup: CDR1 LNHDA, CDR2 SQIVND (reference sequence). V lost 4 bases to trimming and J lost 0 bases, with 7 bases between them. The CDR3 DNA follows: TGTGCCAGTAGTAAGACAGTCTCCTACGAGCAGTACTTC. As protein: CASSKTVSYEQYF.

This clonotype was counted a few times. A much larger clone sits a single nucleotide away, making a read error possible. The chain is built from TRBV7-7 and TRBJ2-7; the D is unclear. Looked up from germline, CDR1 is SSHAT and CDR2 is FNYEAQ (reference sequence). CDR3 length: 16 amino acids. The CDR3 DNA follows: TGTGCTAGCAGCCAGAGCCCTCTACGGATAGGCTACGAGCAGTACTTC. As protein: CASSQSPLRIGYEQYF.

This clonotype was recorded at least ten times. The DNA of the CDR3 is TGTGCCAGCAGCGTAAACCCCCTCCTAGGCTACACCTTC. Residues: CASSVNPLLGYTF. The V and J genes are TRBV9 and TRBJ1-2; D unclear. CDR1 is SGDLS and CDR2 is YYNGEE in the germline V gene. The CDR3 consists of 13 residues. The germline V and J ends were trimmed by 1 base and 8 bases, with 12 bases remaining between them.

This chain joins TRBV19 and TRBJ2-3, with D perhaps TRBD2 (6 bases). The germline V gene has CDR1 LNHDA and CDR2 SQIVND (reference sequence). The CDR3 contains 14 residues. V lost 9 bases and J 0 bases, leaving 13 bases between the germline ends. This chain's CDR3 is CASKGLASTDTQYF. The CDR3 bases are TGTGCCAGCAAGGGACTCGCTAGCACAGATACGCAGTATTTT.